These 31 T cell receptor beta chains were all obtained from the same sample, sequenced in a study of T cells in Graves' hyperthyroidism and ophthalmopathy. Template material for amplifying TCR beta CDR3 regions consisted of RNA transcripts. The HTBI primer set was used in a first-round RT-PCR of the TCR CDR3. TCRdb redid the calling of the multiplex PCR reads with MiXCR, one entry per CDR3 protein. Seen here are nearly 600,000 distinct CDR3 sequences, approximately 15% observed once, and the top ten hold 5.5% to 7.5%. Sequencing input: blood. Receptors were obtained from a woman in her thirties with Graves' hyperthyroidism that later progressed to Graves' ophthalmopathy.

This clonotype was found many times. The CDR3 loop reads CASSLWGEGRGYTF. CDR3 nucleotide sequence: TGTGCCAGCAGTTTATGGGGAGAGGGACGTGGCTACACCTTC. The rearrangement links TRBV28 to TRBJ1-2, with D possibly TRBD1 on 5 matching bases. CDR3 size: 14 residues. Germline V gene lookup returns CDR1 MDHEN and CDR2 SYDVKM. Trimming cost V 0 bases and J 7 bases, with 12 bases left between them.

In this sample, this clonotype turned up many times. V gene TRBV28 combines with J gene TRBJ1-5; no reliable D call. V gave up 7 bases and J gave up 3 bases, with 16 bases separating them. Germline V gives CDR1 MDHEN, CDR2 SYDVKM. CDR3 size: 15 residues. This CDR3 is CASITSGLANQPQHF. CDR3 bases: TGTGCCAGCATCACCAGCGGCCTAGCCAATCAGCCCCAGCATTTT.

In this sample, this clonotype turned up a few times. This chain connects TRBV10-3 to TRBJ2-2; D is perhaps TRBD1 or TRBD2 (5 bases each). The CDR3 contains 16 residues. V shed 0 bases and J shed 4 bases, with 12 bases lying between them. In germline, CDR1 is ENHRY, CDR2 SYGVKD. CDR3: CAISESRGAGTGELFF. CDR3 nucleotide sequence: TGTGCCATCAGTGAGTCAAGGGGCGCGGGCACCGGGGAGCTGTTTTTT.

This clonotype was counted many times. The rearrangement joins TRBV11-3 to TRBJ2-1; D is uncertain. The CDR3 is 12 amino acids. Trimming shortened V by 9 bases and J by 9 bases, and 15 bases separated the two germline ends. Looked up from germline, CDR1 is SGHNT and CDR2 is YENEEA. CDR3 nucleotide sequence: TGTGCCAGTACGGGCAAAGAAGGTGAGCAGTTCTTC. Translated: CASTGKEGEQFF.

This clonotype has only a few counts. With a much larger clone just one base away, this may be a read error. The gene calls are TRBV3-1 and TRBJ1-6; weak D call: TRBD1 (6 bases). The CDR3 totals 14 residues. Per germline, CDR1 LGHDT and CDR2 YNNKEL (reference sequence). This CDR3 is CVSSQNRVRSPLHF. Written as DNA, the CDR3 is TGTGTCAGCAGCCAGAACAGGGTGAGATCACCCCTCCACTTT. The complete variable domain, with remaining parts taken from reference TRBV3-1 and TRBJ1-6, reads DTAVSQTPKYLVTQMGNDKSIKCEQNLGHDTMYWYKQDSKKFLKIMFSYNNKELIINETVPNRFSPKSPDKAHLNLHINSLELGDSAVYFCVSSQNRVRSPLHFGNGTRLTVT.

The chain joins TRBV7-2 to TRBJ2-7; possibly TRBD2 for D (5 bases). Germline V gene sequence: CDR1 SGHTA, CDR2 FQGNSA. V lost 7 bases, J lost 10 bases, and 17 bases lay in between. The CDR3 extends over 12 amino acids. The CDR3 nucleotides read TGTGCCAGCACCTTTTCTGTCGGGGATCAGTACTTC. Translation: CASTFSVGDQYF. Full variable domain (missing parts from reference TRBV7-2 and TRBJ2-7): GAGVSQSPSNKVTEKGKDVELRCDPISGHTALYWYRQSLGQGLEFLIYFQGNSAPDKSGLPSDRFSAERTGGSVSTLTIQRTQQEDSAVYLCASTFSVGDQYFGPGTRLTVT.

This clonotype was found many times. The V call is TRBV3-1, the J call TRBJ1-6; TRBD1 matches 7 bases. The CDR3 consists of 15 residues. J gave up 9 bases and V 0 bases, and 5 bases lay outside the gene matches. Germline V lookup: CDR1 LGHDT, CDR2 YNNKEL (reference sequence). CDR3 residues: CASSQEPPGGSPLHF. The CDR3 nucleotides read TGTGCCAGCAGCCAAGAACCCCCAGGGGGTTCACCCCTCCACTTT.

This clonotype was seen repeatedly, ten times or more. The gene calls are TRBV12-3 or TRBV12-4 and TRBJ2-3; perhaps TRBD2 as D (5 bases). CDR3 length: 15 amino acids. Trimming removed 2 bases at V and 2 bases at J, with 11 bases between. The CDR3 reads CASSLTAAVTDTQYF. The CDR3, as DNA: TGTGCCAGCAGTTTAACAGCGGCTGTCACAGATACGCAGTATTTT.

In this sample, this clonotype turned up many times. V usage is TRBV30 and J usage is TRBJ1-1, with unresolved D. The CDR3 contains 12 residues. V dropped 2 bases and J dropped 0 bases, with 4 bases sitting between them. Germline V CDR1 and CDR2: GTSNPN, SVGIG (reference sequence). The DNA for the CDR3 is TGTGCCTGGAGTTATATGAACACTGAAGCTTTCTTT. Protein sequence: CAWSYMNTEAFF.

This chain uses TRBV19 with TRBJ1-2; D is unresolved. Germline V lookup: CDR1 LNHDA, CDR2 SQIVND (reference sequence). This CDR3 has 12 amino acids. The V end was cut by 3 bases, the J end by 6 bases, with 8 bases between. The CDR3 sequence: CASSIPRNGYTF. DNA of the CDR3: TGTGCCAGTAGTATTCCCAGGAATGGCTACACCTTC. Using reference TRBV19 and TRBJ1-2 for the parts outside the CDR3, the full variable domain is DGGITQSPKYLFRKEGQNVTLSCEQNLNHDAMYWYRQDPGQGLRLIYYSQIVNDFQKGDIAEGYSVSREKKESFPLTVTSAQKNPTAFYLCASSIPRNGYTFGSGTRLTVV.

At least ten counts were recorded for this clonotype. V gene TRBV2 combines with J gene TRBJ1-1; no clear D. CDR3 length: 13 amino acids. V lost 4 bases and J lost 3, with 9 bases in between. Germline assignment: CDR1 SNHLY and CDR2 FYNNEI. The CDR3 DNA follows: TGTGCCAGCAGTGTCCAGGCCTACACTGAAGCTTTCTTT. Encoded protein: CASSVQAYTEAFF.

This clonotype was observed many times. This rearrangement joins TRBV6-2 or TRBV6-3 to TRBJ2-7; D gene uncertain. The germline V gene has CDR1 MNHEY and CDR2 SVGEGT. The CDR3 loop spans 13 amino acids. The V gene lost 7 bases and the J gene lost 6 bases, with 16 bases spanning the gap. The CDR3 spells CASKRLNDLEQYF. In DNA, the CDR3 is TGTGCCAGCAAACGACTCAATGATCTCGAGCAGTACTTC.

The sample holds many counts of this clonotype. The V call is TRBV27, the J call TRBJ2-7, with 9 bases lining up with TRBD1. Germline assignment: CDR1 MNHEY and CDR2 SMNVEV (reference sequence). The CDR3 covers 14 residues. The trim removed 4 bases at V and 2 bases at J, leaving 3 bases unmatched. In DNA, the CDR3 is TGTGCCAGCAGTTCGGGACAGGGTCCCTACGAGCAGTACTTC. The encoded protein is CASSSGQGPYEQYF.

The J gene is TRBJ2-7, the V gene TRBV29-1; a weak D match, TRBD1 (6 bases). CDR1 is SQVTM and CDR2 is ANQGSEA in the germline V gene. The germline V and J ends were trimmed by 5 bases and 0 bases, with 14 bases remaining between them. The CDR3 contains 14 residues. CDR3 DNA: TGCAGCGTTACAGGACAGTGGAGCTCCTACGAGCAGTACTTC. Its translation: CSVTGQWSSYEQYF.

Concerning this clonotype: At one end, the junction sequence differs from germline, possibly due to a read error. V and J are TRBV6-2 or TRBV6-3 and TRBJ1-1, with TRBD1 as a possible D gene (5 bases). Germline values: CDR1 MNHEY, CDR2 SVGEGT. The CDR3 covers 14 residues. CDR3 nucleotide sequence: TGTGCCAGCAGCCCCCCGGGGGGGTTCACTGGAGCTTTCTTT. Translated, it gives CASSPPGGFTGAFF.

This clonotype was observed a handful of times. At one of its ends the junction is not consistent with the germline gene, which may arise from a read error. The chain couples TRBV29-1 to TRBJ1-1; D is perhaps TRBD1 (5 bases). CDR1 is SQVTM and CDR2 is ANQGSEA in the germline V gene. The CDR3 runs to 12 residues. In DNA, the CDR3 is TGCAGCGTTGACCCGACAGTCAACCAGGATGTCTTT. Translating it yields CSVDPTVNQDVF.

The rearrangement joins TRBV28 to TRBJ2-3, with 8 bases that match TRBD1. The CDR3 totals 15 residues. Germline values: CDR1 MDHEN, CDR2 SYDVKM. Losses at the gene ends were 1 base for V and 5 bases for J; bases not matched to a gene: 5. The CDR3 region is CASSLSDRVIDTQYF. The DNA of the CDR3 is TGTGCCAGCAGTTTATCGGACAGGGTGATAGATACGCAGTATTTT.

For this clonotype: An end of the junction differs from the germline gene, which may be a read error. The chain carries TRBV29-1 and TRBJ2-2; TRBD2 aligns across 8 bases. Germline CDR1 and CDR2: SQVTM and ANQGSEA. The CDR3 spans 15 residues. The CDR3 spells CSVLAGGSLTGELLF. CDR3 DNA: TGCAGCGTCCTCGCGGGGGGCAGCTTAACCGGGGAGCTGTTGTTT.

In this sample, this clonotype turned up many times. The rearrangement uses TRBV19 and TRBJ2-1; 8 nucleotides agree with TRBD1. Germline CDR1 and CDR2: LNHDA and SQIVND (reference sequence). The CDR3 contains 12 residues. V lost 5 bases to trimming and J lost 9 bases; unmatched junction nucleotides: 3. The CDR3 DNA sequence: TGTGCCAGTAGTTCGACAGGGGCTGAGCAGTTCTTC. Encoded protein: CASSSTGAEQFF.

A note on this clonotype: At one end the junction does not follow the germline gene, possibly because of a read error. This chain uses TRBV12-3 or TRBV12-4 with TRBJ2-1; TRBD2 aligns across 12 bases. There are 18 residues in the CDR3. This CDR3 is CAGSLSGARTSGKNEQFF. The CDR3 nucleotides are TGTGCCGGCAGTTTATCCGGGGCCCGGACTAGCGGGAAAAATGAGCAGTTCTTC.

The table lists this clonotype with a few counts. The V call is TRBV6-1, the J call TRBJ2-7; weak D call: TRBD1 (6 bases). CDR3 size: 15 residues. Germline V lookup: CDR1 MNHNS, CDR2 SASEGT. Between the trimmed V and J ends, which lost 6 bases and 6 bases, there was a span of 21 bases. This CDR3 reads CASRSPDRYPFEQYF. The CDR3 nucleotides read TGTGCCAGCAGATCCCCGGACAGATATCCCTTCGAGCAGTACTTC.

This clonotype was seen repeatedly, ten times or more. V usage is TRBV25-1 and J usage is TRBJ1-3; 8 bases are shared with TRBD1. Trimming removed 4 bases from V and 2 bases from J; junction bases left unmatched: 1. The CDR3 consists of 14 residues. Germline CDR1 MGHDK, CDR2 SYGVNS. CDR3 sequence (DNA): TGTGCCAGCAGTGCCAGGGGGCCTGGAAACACCATATATTTT. Residues: CASSARGPGNTIYF. Filled out from reference TRBV25-1 and TRBJ1-3, the complete variable domain reads EADIYQTPRYLVIGTGKKITLECSQTMGHDKMYWYQQDPGMELHLIHYSYGVNSTEKGDLSSESTVSRIRTEHFPLTLESARPSHTSQYLCASSARGPGNTIYFGEGSWLTVV.

This clonotype was observed a few times. At one end, the junction sequence differs from germline, possibly due to a read error. CDR3 protein: CASREGQGPEAFF. The CDR3, as DNA: TGTGCCAGCAGAGAAGGACAGGGGCCTGAAGCTTTCTTT. The chain couples TRBV6-1 to TRBJ1-1; 9 nucleotides agree with TRBD1. CDR3 length equals 13 residues. Germline lookup yields CDR1 MNHNS and CDR2 SASEGT.

This clonotype appeared many times. The V gene is TRBV3-1, the J gene TRBJ2-7, with 9 nucleotides matching TRBD1. Germline V gene data show CDR1 as LGHDT and CDR2 as YNNKEL (reference sequence). Trimming removed 1 base from V and 0 bases from J; junction bases left unmatched: 7. The CDR3 is 17 residues long. CDR3 protein: CASSQGLEDRGSYEQYF. CDR3 sequence (DNA): TGTGCCAGCAGCCAAGGTCTTGAGGACAGGGGCTCCTACGAGCAGTACTTC.

This clonotype occurred a few times. This chain connects TRBV9 to TRBJ2-2; 8 bases fit TRBD2. Germline-derived CDR1 and CDR2 are SGDLS and YYNGEE. The CDR3 is made up of 16 amino acids. J lost 4 bases, V lost 1 base, and 6 bases had no gene match. The CDR3 nucleotides read TGTGCCAGCAGCGTATATAGCGGGACGGGCACCGGGGAGCTGTTTTTT. This codes for CASSVYSGTGTGELFF.

This clonotype was seen at least ten times. V and J are TRBV11-2 and TRBJ2-5; tentatively, D is TRBD2 (6 bases). In germline, CDR1 is SGHAT, CDR2 FQNNGV. CDR3 length: 11 residues. Trimming shortened V by 11 bases and J by 4 bases, and 11 bases separated the two germline ends. CDR3 protein: CAQRRGETQYF. The CDR3, as DNA: TGTGCCCAGAGGAGGGGAGAGACCCAGTACTTC.

The chain links TRBV28 to TRBJ2-3; 8 bases are a match to TRBD2. V shed 5 bases, J shed 4 bases, and the junction held 8 bases outside the gene matches. Germline CDR1 is MDHEN and CDR2 is SYDVKM. The CDR3 contains 15 residues. The CDR3 DNA reads TGTGCCAGCAGTCCGATTGCGGGAGGTGCAGATACGCAGTATTTT. This sequence encodes CASSPIAGGADTQYF.

In this sample, this clonotype turned up many times. The chain carries TRBV28 and TRBJ2-2; tentative D call: TRBD2 (5 bases). There are 12 residues in the CDR3. Trimming stripped 11 bases from V and 1 base from J, with 8 bases between. In germline, CDR1 is MDHEN, CDR2 SYDVKM. In DNA, the CDR3 is TGTGCCGGCCGGGAGAACACCGGGGAGCTGTTTTTT. This translates into CAGRENTGELFF. Full variable domain (outside the CDR3, taken from reference TRBV28 and TRBJ2-2): DVKVTQSSRYLVKRTGEKVFLECVQDMDHENMFWYRQDPGLGLRLIYFSYDVKMKEKGDIPEGYSVSREKKERFSLILESASTNQTSMYLCAGRENTGELFFGEGSRLTVL.

The sample holds many counts of this clonotype. This chain uses TRBV7-2 with TRBJ2-7, with D perhaps matching TRBD2 (5 bases). The CDR3 covers 15 residues. The V end was cut by 1 base, the J end by 3 bases, with 13 bases between. The V gene's germline CDR1 is SGHTA and CDR2 FQGNSA. CDR3 in DNA: TGTGCCAGCAGCTTAGTCCAGCGGCCAGTCTACGAGCAGTACTTC. It specifies CASSLVQRPVYEQYF.

Ten or more counts support this clonotype. The chain recombines TRBV18 with TRBJ2-3; 7 nucleotides agree with TRBD1. This CDR3 contains 15 residues. Germline V lookup: CDR1 KGHSH, CDR2 LQKENI. V lost 4 bases, J lost 1 base, and 5 bases stayed unmatched. The CDR3 coding sequence is TGTGCCAGCTCACGTACCGGACAGGGCACAGATACGCAGTATTTT. As protein: CASSRTGQGTDTQYF.

This clonotype was seen at least ten times. This chain uses TRBV9 with TRBJ2-5; 7 bases align to TRBD1. The CDR3 has 14 amino acids. Germline assignment: CDR1 SGDLS and CDR2 YYNGEE. Germline trimming cut 3 bases from V and 4 bases from J; bases unmatched to any gene: 6. CDR3 in DNA: TGTGCCAGCAGCGGAGGGGGCCAGGGAGAGACCCAGTACTTC. Amino acids: CASSGGGQGETQYF.